These T cell receptor beta chains were read from a single sample in a study of blood T cell repertoires in COVID-19. Libraries were prepared by immunoSEQ multiplex PCR; TCRdb keeps only in-frame clonotypes and omits some of them. The sample holds more than 95,000 clones, about 88% seen once. Input material: peripheral blood. These receptors were collected from a human donor in a cohort sampled during active COVID-19. CDR3s include the opening cysteine and the closing phenylalanine or tryptophan.

len,j_gene,v_gene,CDR3aa
14,TRBJ2-5,TRBV6-5,CASSYERQPQTQYF
17,TRBJ2-7,TRBV7-6,CASSLADRGVTTYEQYF
17,TRBJ2-3,TRBV7-3,CASSLSGAAVGTDTQYF
15,TRBJ1-2,TRBV15,CATSRGAGPNYGYTF
16,TRBJ1-2,TRBV5-4,CASSLPGAQGVYGYTF
16,TRBJ2-7,TRBV5-1,CASSLVMARPPYEQYF
18,TRBJ2-7,TRBV4-2,CASSQAPGQGGFHLEQYF
13,TRBJ1-5,TRBV6-2/TRBV6-3,CASSLDRDQPQHF
16,TRBJ2-2,TRBV5-1,CASNPLAGSNTGELFF
12,TRBJ1-1,TRBV24-1,CATSDVGTEAFF
13,TRBJ2-1,TRBV7-7,CASSLAPASEQFF
17,TRBJ2-7,TRBV10-1,CASNTGRGEVAIYEQYF
14,TRBJ2-1,TRBV7-3,CASSLTPSRNEQFF
12,TRBJ1-3,TRBV7-2,CASSATGNTIYF
14,TRBJ1-2,TRBV7-9,CASGLGTGHYGYTF
13,TRBJ2-7,TRBV6-5,CASTQTGTYEQYF
18,TRBJ2-3,TRBV7-9,CASSTERTGLGGPDTQYF